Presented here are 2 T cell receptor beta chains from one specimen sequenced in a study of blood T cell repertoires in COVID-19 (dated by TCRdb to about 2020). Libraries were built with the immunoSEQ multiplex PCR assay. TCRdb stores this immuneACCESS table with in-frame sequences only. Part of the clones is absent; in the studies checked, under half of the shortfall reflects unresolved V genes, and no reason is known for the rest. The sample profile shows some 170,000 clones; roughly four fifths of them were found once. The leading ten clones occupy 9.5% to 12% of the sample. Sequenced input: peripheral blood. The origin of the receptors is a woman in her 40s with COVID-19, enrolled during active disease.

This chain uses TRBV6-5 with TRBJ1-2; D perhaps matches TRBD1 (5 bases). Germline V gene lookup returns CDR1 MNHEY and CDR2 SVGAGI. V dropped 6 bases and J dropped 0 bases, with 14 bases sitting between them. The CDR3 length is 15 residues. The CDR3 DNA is TGTGCCAGCAGAAAGGGGAACAGCGCTAACTATGGCTACACCTTC. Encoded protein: CASRKGNSANYGYTF.

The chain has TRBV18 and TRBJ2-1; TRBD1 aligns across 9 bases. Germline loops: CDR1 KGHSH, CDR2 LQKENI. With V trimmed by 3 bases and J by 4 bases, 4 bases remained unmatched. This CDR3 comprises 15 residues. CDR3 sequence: CASSPLGTGYNEQFF. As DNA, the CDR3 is TGTGCCAGCTCACCCCTTGGGACAGGGTACAATGAGCAGTTCTTC.